The rows below give T cell receptor beta chains drawn from one sample of a study of T cell responses to AZD1222 COVID-19 vaccine. Profiled with immunoSEQ multiplex PCR; TCRdb holds only in-frame clones, not every one. In the table there are about 110,000 clones, 70% to 90% of which are singletons. The specimen was peripheral blood, collected 28 days after the second AZD1222 dose. The source is an adult who received the AZD1222 COVID-19 vaccine. CDR3s include the opening cysteine and the closing phenylalanine or tryptophan. D genes are given only for firm matches. Clone size, where shown, is once, few, many, or a class for clones that have expanded.

size | length | J | V | D | CDR3 | DNA
. | 15 | TRBJ2-3 | TRBV6-4 | . | CASSRSDGGTDTQYF | TGTGCCAGCAGTCGAAGCGATGGGGGCACAGATACGCAGTATTTT
. | 13 | TRBJ1-2 | TRBV2 | . | CASRPGDNYGYTF | TGTGCCAGCAGACCCGGGGATAACTATGGCTACACCTTC
. | 13 | TRBJ1-4 | TRBV7-9 | . | CASSPGRGEKLFF | TGTGCCAGCAGCCCCGGCCGTGGTGAAAAACTGTTTTTT
. | 14 | TRBJ2-7 | TRBV27 | TRBD1 | CASSLTGVSYEQYF | TGTGCCAGCAGTCTCACAGGGGTCTCCTACGAGCAGTACTTC
. | 15 | TRBJ1-2 | TRBV11-2 | . | CASSPLTGGNYGYTF | TGTGCCAGCAGCCCATTGACAGGAGGCAACTATGGCTACACCTTC
. | 14 | TRBJ1-5 | TRBV19 | . | CASRGRGPDQPQHF | TGTGCCAGCAGGGGCCGGGGACCGGATCAGCCCCAGCATTTT
. | 15 | TRBJ2-1 | TRBV5-1 | . | CASSLWQGNSNEQFF | TGCGCCAGCAGCTTGTGGCAGGGGAACTCGAATGAGCAGTTCTTC
. | 12 | TRBJ2-2 | TRBV5-1 | . | CASSLDRGELFF | TGCGCCAGCAGCTTGGACAGGGGGGAGCTGTTTTTT
. | 13 | TRBJ1-2 | TRBV10-3 | . | CATREAANYGYTF | TGTGCCACCCGCGAGGCGGCTAACTATGGCTACACCTTC
. | 18 | TRBJ2-7 | TRBV3-1/TRBV3-2 | TRBD1 | CASSRKTDRGSTSYEQYF | TGTGCCAGCAGCCGTAAGACCGACAGGGGCTCCACCAGCTACGAGCAGTACTTC
. | 17 | TRBJ2-7 | TRBV19 | . | CASTPRVTVPWISEQYF | TGTGCCAGTACCCCAAGGGTCACGGTACCTTGGATATCCGAGCAGTACTTC
. | 13 | TRBJ1-1 | TRBV3-1/TRBV3-2 | TRBD1 | CASSQNRGTEAFF | TGTGCCAGCAGCCAGAACAGGGGCACTGAAGCTTTCTTT
. | 12 | TRBJ2-2 | TRBV24-1 | . | CATSLYTGELFF | TGTGCCACCAGCCTATATACCGGGGAGCTGTTTTTT
. | 13 | TRBJ2-7 | TRBV3-1/TRBV3-2 | . | CASSQTQGYEQYF | TGTGCCAGCAGCCAGACCCAGGGCTACGAGCAGTACTTC
few | 12 | TRBJ1-4 | TRBV28 | . | CASSRGGEKLFF | TGTGCCAGCAGCCGGGGGGGTGAAAAACTGTTTTTT
. | 15 | TRBJ1-1 | TRBV18 | . | CASYIGAGGNTEAFF | TGTGCCAGCTACATTGGTGCAGGCGGGAACACTGAAGCTTTCTTT
. | 14 | TRBJ2-1 | TRBV29-1 | . | CSVDTSGVYNEQFF | TGCAGCGTTGATACGTCGGGAGTTTACAATGAGCAGTTCTTC
. | 16 | TRBJ2-1 | TRBV4-2 | . | CASSQGGLETYNEQFF | TGTGCCAGCAGCCAAGGGGGGCTAGAGACTTACAATGAGCAGTTCTTC
once | 15 | TRBJ2-1 | TRBV19 | TRBD2 | CASSIVLAADNEQFF | TGTGCCAGTAGTATAGTACTAGCGGCGGACAATGAGCAGTTCTTC
once | 12 | TRBJ1-5 | TRBV28 | . | CASSSKTGQQHF | TGTGCCAGCAGTTCCAAGACAGGACAACAGCATTTT
. | 13 | TRBJ2-3 | TRBV11-3 | . | CASSLVQTDTQYF | TGTGCCAGCAGCTTAGTACAGACAGATACGCAGTATTTT
. | 12 | TRBJ1-1 | TRBV12-3/TRBV12-4 | . | CASSLARAEAFF | TGTGCCAGCAGTTTAGCGCGGGCTGAAGCTTTCTTT
. | 15 | TRBJ1-3 | TRBV5-8 | TRBD1 | CASSLQGEDGNTIYF | TGTGCCAGCAGCCTTCAGGGGGAAGATGGAAACACCATATATTTT
. | 13 | TRBJ2-2 | TRBV7-2 | . | CASSFAWTGELFF | TGTGCCAGCAGCTTCGCTTGGACCGGGGAGCTGTTTTTT
. | 16 | TRBJ2-1 | TRBV10-2 | TRBD2 | CASSESGSGRSNEQFF | TGCGCCAGCAGTGAGTCGGGTAGCGGGAGAAGCAATGAGCAGTTCTTC
. | 13 | TRBJ2-1 | TRBV7-2 | . | CASSLGLSNEQFF | TGTGCCAGCAGCTTAGGTCTCTCAAATGAGCAGTTCTTC
. | 16 | TRBJ2-6 | TRBV28 | . | CASSSQLGAGANVLTF | TGTGCCAGCAGTTCCCAGTTAGGGGCTGGGGCCAACGTCCTGACTTTC
. | 14 | TRBJ1-3 | TRBV19 | TRBD1 | CASHRQGAGNTIYF | TGTGCCAGTCACCGCCAGGGGGCAGGAAACACCATATATTTT
. | 14 | TRBJ2-7 | TRBV30 | . | CAWSDSSGRGEQYF | TGTGCCTGGAGTGACAGTAGCGGACGAGGGGAGCAGTACTTC
. | 18 | TRBJ1-6 | TRBV7-2 | . | CASSLNRVTGTTYSPLHF | TGTGCCAGCAGCTTAAATCGGGTAACAGGGACAACCTATTCACCCCTCCACTTT
once | 14 | TRBJ1-6 | TRBV7-3 | . | CASSLSPFNSPLHF | TGTGCCAGCAGCTTATCTCCCTTTAATTCACCCCTCCACTTT
. | 12 | TRBJ2-7 | TRBV29-1 | TRBD1 | CSAKRDRAEQYF | TGCAGCGCCAAGCGCGACAGGGCGGAGCAGTACTTC
. | 14 | TRBJ1-3 | TRBV11-3 | . | CASSLGGSGNTIYF | TGTGCCAGCAGCTTAGGCGGCTCTGGAAACACCATATATTTT
. | 15 | TRBJ1-4 | TRBV9 | . | CASSVRPGYNEKLFF | TGTGCCAGCAGCGTTAGACCGGGTTACAATGAAAAACTGTTTTTT
. | 12 | TRBJ2-3 | TRBV3-1/TRBV3-2 | . | CASSRNTDTQYF | TGTGCCAGCAGCCGGAACACAGATACGCAGTATTTT
. | 14 | TRBJ1-3 | TRBV29-1 | . | CSVEVGERGNTIYF | TGCAGCGTTGAAGTGGGGGAGCGCGGAAACACCATATATTTT
. | 13 | TRBJ1-6 | TRBV6-5 | . | CASSYLQPWELHF | TGTGCCAGCAGTTACCTCCAGCCTTGGGAACTCCACTTT
. | 13 | TRBJ1-5 | TRBV6-5 | TRBD1 | CASQGQGGQPQHF | TGTGCCAGCCAGGGACAGGGCGGGCAGCCCCAGCATTTT
. | 16 | TRBJ2-7 | TRBV14 | TRBD2 | CASSQELAGANYEQYF | TGTGCCAGCAGCCAAGAACTAGCGGGGGCCAACTACGAGCAGTACTTC
few | 15 | TRBJ1-4 | TRBV28 | . | CASNPGGAGIEKLFF | TGTGCCAGCAATCCCGGGGGGGCGGGAATAGAAAAACTGTTTTTT
few | 13 | TRBJ1-2 | TRBV7-9 | TRBD1 | CASTETGFGGYTF | TGTGCCAGCACCGAGACAGGGTTCGGAGGCTACACCTTC
. | 16 | TRBJ1-3 | TRBV5-1 | . | CASSLQGTHSGNTIYF | TGCGCCAGCAGCCTTCAGGGCACCCACTCTGGAAACACCATATATTTT
. | 14 | TRBJ1-5 | TRBV3-1/TRBV3-2 | TRBD1 | CASSQGTGEQPQHF | TGTGCCAGCAGCCAAGGGACAGGTGAACAGCCCCAGCATTTT